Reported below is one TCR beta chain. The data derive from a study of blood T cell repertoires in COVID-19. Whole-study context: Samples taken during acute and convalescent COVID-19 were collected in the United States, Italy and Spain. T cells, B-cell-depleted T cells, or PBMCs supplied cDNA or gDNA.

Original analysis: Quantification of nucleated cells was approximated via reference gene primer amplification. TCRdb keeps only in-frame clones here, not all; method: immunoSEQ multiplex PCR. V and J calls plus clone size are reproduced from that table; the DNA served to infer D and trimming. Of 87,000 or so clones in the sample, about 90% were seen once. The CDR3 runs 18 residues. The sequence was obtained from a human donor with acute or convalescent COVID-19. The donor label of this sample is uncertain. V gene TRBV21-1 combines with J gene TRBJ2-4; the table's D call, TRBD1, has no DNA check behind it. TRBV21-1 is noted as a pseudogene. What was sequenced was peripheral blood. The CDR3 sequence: CASSKRGGTGTTKNIQYF. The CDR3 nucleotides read TGTGCCAGCAGCAAAAGGGGAGGGACAGGGACGACAAAAAACATTCAGTACTTC.